The clone carrying this T cell receptor beta chain was found a few times. Its antigen is as yet unknown. The authors obtained over 95% purity in all sorted populations. The authors reverse transcribed all of the isolated RNA, so sequencing captured expressed TCRB transcripts. Using immunoSEQ multiplex PCR, the repertoire was profiled, and TCRdb retains in-frame clones only, with some absent. The sample has under 400,000 clones, about 15% seen once. The data stem from a study of beta chain features in type 1 diabetes. Study-wide findings and caveats: Type 1 diabetes patients showed a moderate but significant shortening of TCRB CDR3s in all four CD4+ subsets. Cells with high TCR expression could be over-represented by cDNA sequencing.

V lost 1 base to trimming and J lost 2 bases; unmatched junction nucleotides: 1. The CDR3 loop spans 15 amino acids. CDR1 and CDR2 (germline): LNHDA, SQIVND (reference sequence). Material for sequencing was central memory CD4+ T cells from blood. The chain has TRBV19 and TRBJ2-2; 7 bases are a match to TRBD1. The origin of this receptor is a man aged 25-45 years in good health. CDR3 DNA sequence: TGTGCCAGTAGTATAGGACAGGGAAACACCGGGGAGCTGTTTTTT. Its protein is CASSIGQGNTGELFF.